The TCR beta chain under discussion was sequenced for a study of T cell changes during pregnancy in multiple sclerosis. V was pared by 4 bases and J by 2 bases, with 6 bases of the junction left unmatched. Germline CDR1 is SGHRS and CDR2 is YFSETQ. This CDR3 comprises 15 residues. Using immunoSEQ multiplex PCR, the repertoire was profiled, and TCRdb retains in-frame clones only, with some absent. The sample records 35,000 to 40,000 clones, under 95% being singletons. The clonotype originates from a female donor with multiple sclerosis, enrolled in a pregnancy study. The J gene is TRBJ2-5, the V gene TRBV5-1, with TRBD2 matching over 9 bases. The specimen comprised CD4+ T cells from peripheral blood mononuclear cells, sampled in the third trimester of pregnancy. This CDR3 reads CASSGGTSLQETQYF. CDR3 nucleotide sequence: TGCGCCAGCAGCGGAGGGACTAGCCTACAAGAGACCCAGTACTTC. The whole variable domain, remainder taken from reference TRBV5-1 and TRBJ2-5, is KAGVTQTPRYLIKTRGQQVTLSCSPISGHRSVSWYQQTPGQGLQFLFEYFSETQRNKGNFPGRFSGRQFSNSRSEMNVSTLELGDSALYLCASSGGTSLQETQYFGPGTRLLVL.